The sequence of this T cell receptor beta chain was determined in a study of blood T cells in healthy people across ages. It was with a sample-barcoded 5' primer and a J-beta primer mix that a second PCR of roughly 7 to 11 cycles was run. A single record per CDR3 protein comes from TCRdb applying MiXCR to the 5' RACE reads. The sample has 920,000 or so distinct CDR3 sequences, around 43% seen once. This CDR3 has 15 amino acids. CDR1 is LNHNV, CDR2 YYDKDF, per germline (reference sequence). Trimming at V came to 5 bases and at J to 3 bases, leaving 7 bases not matched to a gene. The source is a woman in her fifties or sixties in good health. Source material: blood. The rearrangement joins TRBV15 to TRBJ2-7; the match to TRBD1 covers 10 bases. The CDR3 region has the DNA TGTGCCACCAGCGATTTAAGGGACAGGGGCTACGAGCAGTACTTC. The encoded protein is CATSDLRDRGYEQYF.